This TCR beta chain came from a study of T cells in localized non-small cell lung cancer. Study-level points and caveats: For the top 100 tumor clones, a median roughly 56 also appeared in adjacent lung. Multi-region tumor sequencing was not done, so intratumor heterogeneity could not be excluded. Uninvolved adjacent lung had the highest recorded T cell clonality, with tumor below it.

As regards this clone: Its antigen is unknown.

Method: immunoSEQ multiplex PCR; TCRdb's copy keeps in-frame clones and lacks some. The data hold 2,000 to 2,500 clones, with approximately 20% observed a single time. The ends were cut back, 2 bases at V and 3 bases at J, with 9 bases in the middle. The CDR3 spans 14 residues. Germline V lookup: CDR1 SGHNT, CDR2 YENEEA. This TCR was recovered from a man between 35 and 75 years old with stage I squamous cell lung carcinoma. The sample consisted of lung tumor tissue, taken before any cancer treatment. The V call is TRBV11-3, the J call TRBJ2-3, with D hard to call. In nucleotides, the CDR3 is TGTGCCAGCAGCTTATCGTCCGGGACAGATACGCAGTATTTT. Translating it yields CASSLSSGTDTQYF.